This paragraph reports one T cell receptor (beta chain). Antigen: not known. Reverse transcription of all isolated RNA meant that expressed TCRB transcripts were sequenced. Sequencing used immunoSEQ multiplex PCR; TCRdb keeps in-frame clones, though not all of them. This sample has 600,000 or so clones, with roughly an eighth found just once. Germline V gene lookup returns CDR1 SQVTM and CDR2 ANQGSEA. This CDR3 has 13 residues. Trimming pared 6 bases from V and 8 bases from J, leaving 17 bases between. The sample comes from a study of beta chain features in type 1 diabetes. Study outcomes and limitations: All four CD4+ subsets from Type 1 diabetes patients carried moderately but significantly shorter TCRB CDR3s.

The chain couples TRBV29-1 to TRBJ2-4; perhaps TRBD2 as D (5 bases). The sequenced sample was naive CD4+ T cells from blood. The source is a young man with type 1 diabetes. CDR3 region: CSVSAAGGYIQYF. In DNA form, the CDR3 reads TGCAGCGTCTCCGCGGCCGGAGGATACATTCAGTACTTC. The entire variable domain, with the rest obtained from reference TRBV29-1 and TRBJ2-4, is as follows: SAVISQKPSRDICQRGTSLTIQCQVDSQVTMMFWYRQQPGQSLTLIATANQGSEATYESGFVIDKFPISRPNLTFSTLTVSNMSPEDSSIYLCSVSAAGGYIQYFGAGTRLSVL.